The next 5 T cell receptor beta chains were all read from a single sample in a study of blood T cell repertoires in COVID-19. Clones were read by immunoSEQ multiplex PCR, and TCRdb kept only the in-frame ones, dropping some. This sample has over 130,000 clones; approximately 84% occur once, and the top ten carry roughly 4%. The sample taken for sequencing was PBMCs or T cells enriched from blood (not recorded which). These receptors were obtained from a man in his forties or fifties in a cohort exposed to, infected with or recovered from COVID-19 (not recorded which).

The CDR3 region is CASSLWGQPYEQYF. The CDR3 DNA is TGTGCCAGCAGTTTATGGGGACAACCCTACGAGCAGTACTTC. The rearrangement joins TRBV27 to TRBJ2-7, with D maybe TRBD1 (6 bases). The CDR3 covers 14 residues. V lost 1 base, J lost 2 bases, and 9 bases lay in between. Germline loops: CDR1 MNHEY, CDR2 SMNVEV (reference sequence).

Worth noting for this clone: Additional DNA sequences in this sample encode the identical CDR3. The gene calls are TRBV4-1 and TRBJ2-7; 9 bases fit TRBD2. Germline CDR1 and CDR2: MGHRA and YSYEKL. The length of the CDR3 is 15 residues. The ends lost 2 bases at V and 6 bases at J; junction bases unmatched: 8. CDR3 residues: CASSQSTSGLGEQYF. Written as DNA, the CDR3 is TGCGCCAGCAGCCAATCGACTAGCGGCCTAGGCGAGCAGTACTTC.

The V gene is TRBV7-2, the J gene TRBJ2-5, with 9 bases aligning to TRBD2. Germline CDR1 reads SGHTA; CDR2 reads FQGNSA. Losses at the gene ends were 5 bases for V and 4 bases for J; bases not matched to a gene: 11. The CDR3 contains 16 residues. CDR3 protein: CASSPWGGAGGETQYF. In nucleotides, the CDR3 is TGTGCCAGCAGCCCTTGGGGCGGAGCGGGGGGAGAGACCCAGTACTTC.

The gene calls are TRBV2 and TRBJ1-2; unclear D gene. Per germline, CDR1 SNHLY and CDR2 FYNNEI. This CDR3 is 8 amino acids long. V lost 9 bases and J 8 bases, leaving 4 bases between the germline ends. The CDR3 sequence is CARSGYTF. For the CDR3, the DNA is TGTGCCAGAAGCGGCTACACCTTC.

The rearrangement links TRBV2 to TRBJ1-1, with D tentatively TRBD1 (5 bases). The V and J ends lost 4 bases and 6 bases respectively, with 6 bases between them. This CDR3 contains 11 residues. Germline assignment: CDR1 SNHLY and CDR2 FYNNEI. CDR3 sequence (DNA): TGTGCCAGCAGTGGACAGCCTGAAGCTTTCTTT. This encodes CASSGQPEAFF.